The clone carrying this TCR beta chain was seen at least ten times. The whole isolated RNA underwent reverse transcription, so sequencing captured expressed TCRB transcripts. Some clones are missing from TCRdb's copy, which holds only in-frame ones; the method was immunoSEQ multiplex PCR. This table has around 300,000 clones, 14% appearing once. The data originate from a study of beta chain features in type 1 diabetes. The CDR3 totals 14 residues. From germline, CDR1 is SGHRS and CDR2 YFSETQ. V dropped 7 bases and J dropped 1; count of bases not matched to a gene: 6. The receptor's source is a man aged 30-40 years in good health. J is TRBJ2-5 and V is TRBV5-1; 8 bases match TRBD1. Sequencing was performed on central memory CD4+ T cells from blood. This CDR3 is CASGPTGGQETQYF. CDR3 nucleotides: TGCGCCAGCGGGCCCACAGGGGGCCAAGAGACCCAGTACTTC.